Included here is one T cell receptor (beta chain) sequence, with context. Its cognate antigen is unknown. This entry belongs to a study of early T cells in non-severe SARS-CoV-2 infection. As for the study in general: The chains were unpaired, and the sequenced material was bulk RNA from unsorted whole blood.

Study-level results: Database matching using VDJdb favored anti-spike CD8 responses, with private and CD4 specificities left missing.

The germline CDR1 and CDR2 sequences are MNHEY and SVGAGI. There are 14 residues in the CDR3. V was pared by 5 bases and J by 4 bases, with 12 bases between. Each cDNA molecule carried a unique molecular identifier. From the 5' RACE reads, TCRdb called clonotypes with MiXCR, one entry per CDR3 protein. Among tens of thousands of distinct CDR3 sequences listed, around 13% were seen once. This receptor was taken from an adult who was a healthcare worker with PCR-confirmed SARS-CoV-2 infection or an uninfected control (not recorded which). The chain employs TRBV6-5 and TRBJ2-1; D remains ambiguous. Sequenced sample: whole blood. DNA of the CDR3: TGTGCCAGCAGTCCTACTTTACCTTACAATGAGCAGTTCTTC. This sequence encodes CASSPTLPYNEQFF.